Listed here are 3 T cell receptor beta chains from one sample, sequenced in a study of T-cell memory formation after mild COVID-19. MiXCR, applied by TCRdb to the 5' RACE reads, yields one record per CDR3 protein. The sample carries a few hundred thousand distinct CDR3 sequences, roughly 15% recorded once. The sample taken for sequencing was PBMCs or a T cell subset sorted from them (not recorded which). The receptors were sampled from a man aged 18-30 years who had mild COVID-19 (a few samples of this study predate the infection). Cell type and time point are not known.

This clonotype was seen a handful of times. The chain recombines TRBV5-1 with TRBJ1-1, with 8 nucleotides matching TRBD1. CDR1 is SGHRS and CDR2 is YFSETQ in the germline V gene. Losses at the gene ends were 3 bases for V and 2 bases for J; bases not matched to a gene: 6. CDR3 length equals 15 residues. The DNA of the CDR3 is TGCGCCAGCAGCTGGGGGACAGGTGAAAACACTGAAGCTTTCTTT. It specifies CASSWGTGENTEAFF.

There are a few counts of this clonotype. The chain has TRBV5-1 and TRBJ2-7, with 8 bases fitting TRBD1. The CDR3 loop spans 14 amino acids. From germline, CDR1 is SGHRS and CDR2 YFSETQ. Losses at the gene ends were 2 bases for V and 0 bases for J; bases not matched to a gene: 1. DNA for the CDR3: TGCGCCAGCAGCTTCGGGACAGGCTCCTACGAGCAGTACGTC. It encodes CASSFGTGSYEQYV.

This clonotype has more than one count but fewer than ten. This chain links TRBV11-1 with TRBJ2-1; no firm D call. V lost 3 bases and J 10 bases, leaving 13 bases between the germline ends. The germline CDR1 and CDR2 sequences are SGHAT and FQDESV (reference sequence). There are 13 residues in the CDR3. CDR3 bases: TGTGCCAGCAGCTTCGACTCAACTGGCGAGCAGTTCTTC. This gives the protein CASSFDSTGEQFF. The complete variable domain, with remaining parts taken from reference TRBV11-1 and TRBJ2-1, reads EAEVAQSPRYKITEKSQAVAFWCDPISGHATLYWYRQILGQGPELLVQFQDESVVDDSQLPKDRFSAERLKGVDSTLKIQPAELGDSAMYLCASSFDSTGEQFFGPGTRLTVL.